This T cell receptor (beta chain) is from a study of PD-1 blockade in classical Hodgkin lymphoma. The protocol was immunoSEQ multiplex PCR, while the TCRdb copy is restricted to in-frame clones and leaves out a portion. The repertoire consists of 1,600 or so clones, with approximately 63% occurring once and the leading ten covering under 55%. The patients all showed relapse after autologous stem cell transplantation, while their brentuximab vedotin exposure varied. From thawed PBMCs, magnetic negative selection was used to isolate the CD8+ T cells. Details on this clone: A junction boundary mismatches the germline segment, possibly from a read error.

The sample consisted of CD8+ T cells from blood, taken at baseline. The receptor was isolated from a human donor with classical Hodgkin lymphoma.

In DNA form, the CDR3 reads TGCGCCAGCAGCCAAGATGTGCTGGGGGACTATGGCTACACCTTC. Encoded protein: CASSQDVLGDYGYTF. This sequence joins TRBV5-4 and TRBJ1-2; TRBD1 is a possible D gene (5 bases). CDR3 length: 15 residues. CDR1 SGHNT and CDR2 YYREEE come from the germline V gene (reference sequence).